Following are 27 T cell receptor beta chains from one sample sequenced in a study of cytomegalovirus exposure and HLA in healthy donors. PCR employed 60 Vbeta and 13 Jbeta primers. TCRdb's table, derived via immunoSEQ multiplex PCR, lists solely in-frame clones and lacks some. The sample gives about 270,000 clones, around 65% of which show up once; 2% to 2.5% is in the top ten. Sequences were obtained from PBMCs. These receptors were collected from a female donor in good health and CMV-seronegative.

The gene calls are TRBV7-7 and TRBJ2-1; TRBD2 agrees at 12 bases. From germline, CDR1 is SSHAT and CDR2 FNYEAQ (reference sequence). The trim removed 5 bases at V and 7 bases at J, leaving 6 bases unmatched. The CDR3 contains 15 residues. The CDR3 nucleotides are TGTGCCAGCAGCCCACTAGCGGGAGGTTTGAATGAGCAGTTCTTC. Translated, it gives CASSPLAGGLNEQFF. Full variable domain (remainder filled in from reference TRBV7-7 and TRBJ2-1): GAGVSQSPRYKVTKRGQDVTLRCDPISSHATLYWYQQALGQGPEFLTYFNYEAQPDKSGLPSDRFSAERPEGSISTLTIQRTEQRDSAMYRCASSPLAGGLNEQFFGPGTRLTVL.

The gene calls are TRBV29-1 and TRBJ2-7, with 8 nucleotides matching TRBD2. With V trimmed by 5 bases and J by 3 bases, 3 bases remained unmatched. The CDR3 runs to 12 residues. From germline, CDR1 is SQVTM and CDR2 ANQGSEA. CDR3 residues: CSVPGLGYEQYF. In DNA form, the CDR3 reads TGCAGCGTTCCGGGACTAGGCTACGAGCAGTACTTC.

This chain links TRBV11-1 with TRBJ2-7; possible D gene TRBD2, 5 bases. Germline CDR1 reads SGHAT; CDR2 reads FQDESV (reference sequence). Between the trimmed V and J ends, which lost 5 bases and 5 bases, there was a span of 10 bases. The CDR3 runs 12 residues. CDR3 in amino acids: CASSSGRNEQYF. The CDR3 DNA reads TGTGCCAGCAGCAGCGGACGAAACGAGCAGTACTTC.

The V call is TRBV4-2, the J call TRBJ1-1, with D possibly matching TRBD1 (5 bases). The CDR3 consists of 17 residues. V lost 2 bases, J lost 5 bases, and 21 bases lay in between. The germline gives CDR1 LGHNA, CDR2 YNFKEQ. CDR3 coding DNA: TGTGCCAGCAGCCAATTCTTTGGGGGGACCGGGGGGACTGAAGCTTTCTTT. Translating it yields CASSQFFGGTGGTEAFF.

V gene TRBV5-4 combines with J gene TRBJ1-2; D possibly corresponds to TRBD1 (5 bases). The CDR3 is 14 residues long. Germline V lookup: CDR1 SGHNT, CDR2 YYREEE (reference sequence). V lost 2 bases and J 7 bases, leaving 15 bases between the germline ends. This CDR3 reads CASSLSRGGIGYTF. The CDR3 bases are TGTGCCAGCAGCTTATCCCGTGGGGGGATTGGCTACACCTTC.

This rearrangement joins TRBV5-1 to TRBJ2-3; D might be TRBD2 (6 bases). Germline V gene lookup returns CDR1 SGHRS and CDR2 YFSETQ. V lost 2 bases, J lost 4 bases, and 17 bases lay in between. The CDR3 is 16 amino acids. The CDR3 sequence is CASSFGGKKYSDTQYF. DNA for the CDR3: TGCGCCAGCAGCTTTGGGGGGAAGAAATACTCAGATACGCAGTATTTT.

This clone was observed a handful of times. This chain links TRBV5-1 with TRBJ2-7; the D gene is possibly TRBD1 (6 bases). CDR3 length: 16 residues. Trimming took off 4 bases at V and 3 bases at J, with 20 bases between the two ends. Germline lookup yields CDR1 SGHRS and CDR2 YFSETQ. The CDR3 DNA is TGCGCCAGCAGCGAGGCTGGGACACCCTCACTCTACGAGCAGTACTTC. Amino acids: CASSEAGTPSLYEQYF.

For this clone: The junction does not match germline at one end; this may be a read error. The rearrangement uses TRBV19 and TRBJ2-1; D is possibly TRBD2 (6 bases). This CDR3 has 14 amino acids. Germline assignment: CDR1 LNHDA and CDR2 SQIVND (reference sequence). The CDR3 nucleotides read TGTGCCAGCAGTAGCGGTGGTACCTACAATGAGCAGTTCTTC. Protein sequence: CASSSGGTYNEQFF.

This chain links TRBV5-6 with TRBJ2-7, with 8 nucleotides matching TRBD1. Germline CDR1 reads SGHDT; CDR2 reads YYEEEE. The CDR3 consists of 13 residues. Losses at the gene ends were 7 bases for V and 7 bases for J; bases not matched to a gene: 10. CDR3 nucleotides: TGTGCCAGCGGAGATCAGGGGGCATGGGAGCAGTACTTC. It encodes CASGDQGAWEQYF.

CDR3 nucleotides: TGTGCCAGCACCGGCGGGAGGGCAAATGAGCAGTTCTTC. Its protein is CASTGGRANEQFF. This chain links TRBV2 with TRBJ2-1, with TRBD2 matching over 9 bases. CDR3 length: 13 residues. CDR1 is SNHLY, CDR2 FYNNEI, per germline. Losses at the gene ends were 7 bases for V and 7 bases for J; bases not matched to a gene: 5.

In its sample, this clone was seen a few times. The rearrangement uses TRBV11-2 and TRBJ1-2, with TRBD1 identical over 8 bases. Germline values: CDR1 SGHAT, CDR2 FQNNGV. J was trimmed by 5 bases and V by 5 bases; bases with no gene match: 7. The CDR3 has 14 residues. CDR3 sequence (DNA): TGTGCCAGCAGCCAAGGGGGACAGGTGTATGGCTACACCTTC. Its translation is CASSQGGQVYGYTF.

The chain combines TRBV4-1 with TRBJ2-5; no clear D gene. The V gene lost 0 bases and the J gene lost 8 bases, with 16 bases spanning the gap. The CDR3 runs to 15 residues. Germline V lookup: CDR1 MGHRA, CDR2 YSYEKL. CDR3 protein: CASSQDSFESVTQYF. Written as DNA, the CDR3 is TGCGCCAGCAGCCAAGATTCCTTTGAATCAGTTACCCAGTACTTC.

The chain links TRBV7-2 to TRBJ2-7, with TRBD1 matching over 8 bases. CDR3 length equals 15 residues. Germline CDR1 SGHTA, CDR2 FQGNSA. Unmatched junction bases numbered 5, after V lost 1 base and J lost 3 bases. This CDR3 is CASSLVQGALYEQYF. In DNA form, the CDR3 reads TGTGCCAGCAGCTTAGTTCAGGGGGCCCTCTACGAGCAGTACTTC.

Here the CDR3 DNA reads TGTGCCAGCAGTTTAACCTGGGGACAAAGGATAGGTTTCTTT. It codes for CASSLTWGQRIGFF. V and J are TRBV27 and TRBJ1-1, with D maybe TRBD1 (6 bases). Per the germline V gene, CDR1 is MNHEY and CDR2 is SMNVEV (reference sequence). This CDR3 spans 14 amino acids. With 2 bases removed from V and 13 bases from J, the gap between germline ends came to 20 bases.

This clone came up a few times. CDR3 nucleotide sequence: TGCGCCAGCAGCCGCGACCCCGGGACAGGGTACACAGATACGCAGTATTTT. Translating it yields CASSRDPGTGYTDTQYF. The chain carries TRBV4-1 and TRBJ2-3, with 9 bases lining up with TRBD1. The CDR3 consists of 17 residues. Unmatched junction bases numbered 10, after V lost 4 bases and J lost 2 bases. In germline, CDR1 is MGHRA, CDR2 YSYEKL.

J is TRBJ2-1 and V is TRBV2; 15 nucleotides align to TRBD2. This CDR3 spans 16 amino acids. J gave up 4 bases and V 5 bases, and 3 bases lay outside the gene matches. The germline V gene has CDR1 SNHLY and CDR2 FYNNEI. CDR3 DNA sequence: TGTGCCAGCAGTAGGACTAGCGGGAGGGTGTACAATGAGCAGTTCTTC. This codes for CASSRTSGRVYNEQFF.

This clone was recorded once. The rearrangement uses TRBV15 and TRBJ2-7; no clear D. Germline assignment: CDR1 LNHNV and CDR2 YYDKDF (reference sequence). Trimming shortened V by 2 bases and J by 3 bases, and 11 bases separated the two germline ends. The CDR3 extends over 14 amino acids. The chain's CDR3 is CATSRTKPGYEQYF. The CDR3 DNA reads TGTGCCACCAGCAGAACAAAACCGGGCTACGAGCAGTACTTC.

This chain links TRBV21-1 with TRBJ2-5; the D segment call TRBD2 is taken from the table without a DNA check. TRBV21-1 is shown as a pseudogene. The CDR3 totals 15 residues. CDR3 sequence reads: CASSKASDHGETQYF. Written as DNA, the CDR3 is TGTGCCAGCAGCAAGGCGAGCGACCACGGGGAGACCCAGTACTTC.

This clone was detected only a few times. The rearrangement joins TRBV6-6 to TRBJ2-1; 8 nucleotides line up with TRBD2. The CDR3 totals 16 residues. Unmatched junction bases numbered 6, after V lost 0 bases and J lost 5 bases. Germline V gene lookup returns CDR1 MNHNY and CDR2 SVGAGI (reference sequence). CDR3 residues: CASSYSITSGNNEQFF. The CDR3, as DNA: TGTGCCAGCAGTTACTCGATTACTAGCGGAAACAATGAGCAGTTCTTC.

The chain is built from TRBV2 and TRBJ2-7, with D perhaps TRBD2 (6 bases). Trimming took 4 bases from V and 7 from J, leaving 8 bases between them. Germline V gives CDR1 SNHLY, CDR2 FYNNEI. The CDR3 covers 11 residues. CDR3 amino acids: CASSVRGEQYF. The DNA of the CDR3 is TGTGCCAGCAGTGTCCGGGGGGAGCAGTACTTC.

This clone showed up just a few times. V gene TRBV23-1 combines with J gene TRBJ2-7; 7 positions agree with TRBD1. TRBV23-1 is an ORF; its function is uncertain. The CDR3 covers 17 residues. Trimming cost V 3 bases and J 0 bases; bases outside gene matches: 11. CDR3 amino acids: CASSHPTLAGGSYEQYF. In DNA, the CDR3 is TGCGCCAGCAGTCACCCTACCCTAGCAGGGGGCTCCTACGAGCAGTACTTC.

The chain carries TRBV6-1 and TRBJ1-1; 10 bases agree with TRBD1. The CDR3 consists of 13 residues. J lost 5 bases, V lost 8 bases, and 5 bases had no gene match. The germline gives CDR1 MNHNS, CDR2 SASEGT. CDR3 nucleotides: TGTGCCAGCCGACAGGGGGCACGGACTGAAGCTTTCTTT. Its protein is CASRQGARTEAFF.

DNA for the CDR3: TGTGCCAGCTCATCCATCCAAGAGACCCAGTACTTC. Translated, it gives CASSSIQETQYF. This rearrangement joins TRBV18 to TRBJ2-5; D gene ambiguous. Between the trimmed V and J ends, which lost 5 bases and 1 base, there was a span of 5 bases. The CDR3 totals 12 residues. Germline assignment: CDR1 KGHSH and CDR2 LQKENI.

CDR3 in amino acids: CASSSTGGASTGELFF. The CDR3 bases are TGTGCCAGCAGTTCTACAGGGGGCGCCAGCACCGGGGAGCTGTTTTTT. V and J are TRBV6-6 and TRBJ2-2, with 9 bases fitting TRBD1. The CDR3 runs 16 residues. Germline CDR1 is MNHNY and CDR2 is SVGAGI (reference sequence). Trimming at V came to 4 bases and at J to 4 bases, leaving 7 bases not matched to a gene.

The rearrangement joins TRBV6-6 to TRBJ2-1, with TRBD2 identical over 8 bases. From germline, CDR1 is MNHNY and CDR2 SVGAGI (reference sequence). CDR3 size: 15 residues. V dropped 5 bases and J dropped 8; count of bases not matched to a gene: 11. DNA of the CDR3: TGTGCCAGCAGTGATCCGGGACTAGGGCCCGATGAGCAGTTCTTC. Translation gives CASSDPGLGPDEQFF.

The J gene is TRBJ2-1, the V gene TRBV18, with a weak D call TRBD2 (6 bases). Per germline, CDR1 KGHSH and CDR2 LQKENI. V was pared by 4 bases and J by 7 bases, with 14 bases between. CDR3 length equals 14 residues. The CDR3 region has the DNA TGTGCCAGCTCACTGTTAAACCGGGGGAATGAGCAGTTCTTC. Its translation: CASSLLNRGNEQFF. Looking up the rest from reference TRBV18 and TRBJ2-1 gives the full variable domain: NAGVMQNPRHLVRRRGQEARLRCSPMKGHSHVYWYRQLPEEGLKFMVYLQKENIIDESGMPKERFSAEFPKEGPSILRIQQVVRGDSAAYFCASSLLNRGNEQFFGPGTRLTVL.

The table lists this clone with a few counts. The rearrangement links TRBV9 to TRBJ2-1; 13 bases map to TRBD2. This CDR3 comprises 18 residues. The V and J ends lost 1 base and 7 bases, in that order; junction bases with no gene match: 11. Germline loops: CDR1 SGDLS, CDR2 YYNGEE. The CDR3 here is CASSVTPSTSGRPNEQFF. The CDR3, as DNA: TGTGCCAGCAGCGTAACCCCCTCGACTAGCGGGAGGCCTAATGAGCAGTTCTTC. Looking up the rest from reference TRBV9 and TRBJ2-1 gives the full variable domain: DSGVTQTPKHLITATGQRVTLRCSPRSGDLSVYWYQQSLDQGLQFLIQYYNGEERAKGNILERFSAQQFPDLHSELNLSSLELGDSALYFCASSVTPSTSGRPNEQFFGPGTRLTVL.